This T cell receptor (beta chain) derives from a study of cytomegalovirus exposure and HLA in healthy donors. Germline CDR1 SGHNT, CDR2 YYREEE (reference sequence). The CDR3 runs to 16 residues. Unmatched junction bases numbered 8, after V lost 2 bases and J lost 3 bases. General study results and limits: Investigators reported some 150 TCR beta chains as tied to cytomegalovirus. Roughly uniform depth of sequencing across donors was assumed in presence/absence analyses.

Researchers ran the PCR with 60 Vbeta and 13 Jbeta primers. The repertoire was sequenced with immunoSEQ multiplex PCR; TCRdb's copy has only in-frame clones and lacks some. The sample has roughly 130,000 clones, roughly 71% seen once; the top ten hold roughly 6%. This clone was recorded once. Its target is unknown. The sequenced sample consisted of PBMCs. The V and J genes are TRBV5-4 and TRBJ2-3; 8 bases agree with TRBD2. This receptor was taken from a woman aged 50 to 60 in good health and CMV-seropositive. The CDR3 loop is CASSFSGGLETDTQYF. The CDR3 bases are TGTGCCAGCAGCTTTTCCGGGGGACTAGAGACAGATACGCAGTATTTT. The variable domain in full, with the rest retrieved from reference TRBV5-4 and TRBJ2-3, is ETGVTQSPTHLIKTRGQQVTLRCSSQSGHNTVSWYQQALGQGPQFIFQYYREEENGRGNFPPRFSGLQFPNYSSELNVNALELDDSALYLCASSFSGGLETDTQYFGPGTRLTVL.